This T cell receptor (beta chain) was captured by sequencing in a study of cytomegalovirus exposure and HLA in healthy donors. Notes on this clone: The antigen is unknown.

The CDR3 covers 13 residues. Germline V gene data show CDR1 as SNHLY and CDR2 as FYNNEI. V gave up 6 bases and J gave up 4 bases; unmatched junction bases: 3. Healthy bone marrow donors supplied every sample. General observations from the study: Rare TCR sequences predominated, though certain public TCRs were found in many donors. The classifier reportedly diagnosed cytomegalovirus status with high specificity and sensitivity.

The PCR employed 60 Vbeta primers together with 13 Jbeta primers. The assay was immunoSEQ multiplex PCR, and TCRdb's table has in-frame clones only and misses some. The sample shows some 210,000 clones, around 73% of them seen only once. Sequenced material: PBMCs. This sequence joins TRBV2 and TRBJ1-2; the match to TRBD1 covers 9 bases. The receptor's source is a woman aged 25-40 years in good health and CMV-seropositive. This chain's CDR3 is CASRDRGGYGYTF. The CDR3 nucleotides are TGTGCCAGCAGGGACAGGGGCGGCTATGGCTACACCTTC.